This T cell receptor beta chain was observed in a study of blood T cells in healthy people across ages. Findings of the study overall: Roughly linear age-related decline in beta diversity appeared, significant by age 40. Among long-lived donors, naive CD4+ cells were more numerous and diversity higher than in aged donors.

Comments on this clonotype: Its specificity is not known.

Using a J-beta primer mix together with a sample-barcoded 5' primer, a second PCR was run for roughly 6 to 11 cycles. Each CDR3 protein is one row after TCRdb ran MiXCR on the 5' RACE reads. The sample includes about 640,000 distinct CDR3 sequences, around 54% of them seen just once. Germline V gene sequence: CDR1 SGHAT, CDR2 FQNNGV. This CDR3 spans 17 amino acids. The V gene end was trimmed by 2 bases and the J gene end by 2 bases; junction bases not matched to a gene: 10. Healthy individuals of Caucasian origin from Russia, aged about 6 to 95, served as donors. Each sample provided at least 5 micrograms of extracted total RNA.

The sample comprised blood. The chain combines TRBV11-2 with TRBJ2-3, with 7 bases lining up with TRBD1. This TCR derives from a man aged 60-69 years in good health. CDR3 in amino acids: CASSLSKGARDTDTQYF. In nucleotides, the CDR3 is TGTGCCAGCAGCTTAAGTAAGGGGGCAAGGGACACAGATACGCAGTATTTT.